These T cell receptor beta chains were read from a single sample in a study of T-cell reconstitution after alpha-beta-depleted transplantation in children. TCRdb re-called the PCR reads with MiXCR, one entry per CDR3 protein. The sample holds about 900,000 distinct CDR3 sequences, roughly 29% seen once. Source: PBMCs, mostly from graft donor cells, taken 360 days after TCRalphabeta/CD19-depleted stem cell transplant. These receptors originate from a boy in the first two years of life who had a stem cell transplant for SCID, so the T cells may come from the graft donor. The CDR3 runs from the conserved cysteine through the conserved F or W. The D gene is left open where the match is weak. Only some rows state a clone size, as once, few, many or a class for expanded clones.

>TRBD2|.|TRBV5-1|14|TRBJ2-7
CASRLQGGTYEQYF
TGCGCCAGCAGATTGCAGGGAGGGACCTACGAGCAGTACTTC
>.|few|TRBV7-9|17|TRBJ1-1
CASSLVGGEPLNTEAFF
TGTGCCAGCAGCCTGGTCGGAGGGGAGCCCTTGAACACTGAAGCTTTCTTT
>.|.|TRBV6-6|12|TRBJ2-1
CASSYRANEQFF
TGTGCCAGCAGTTACCGCGCCAACGAGCAGTTCTTC
>.|.|TRBV12-3/TRBV12-4|13|TRBJ2-5
CASSLFERETQYF
TGTGCCAGCAGTTTATTTGAGAGGGAGACCCAGTACTTC
>.|few|TRBV7-9|15|TRBJ2-1
CASSRGASSYNEQFF
TGTGCCAGCAGCCGGGGGGCCAGCTCCTACAATGAGCAGTTCTTC
>.|few|TRBV5-1|16|TRBJ2-4
CASSLVQGLAKNIQYF
TGCGCCAGCAGCTTGGTCCAAGGCCTAGCCAAAAACATTCAGTACTTC
>.|few|TRBV20-1|14|TRBJ1-3
CSASYGTVGNTIYF
TGCAGTGCTTCATATGGGACTGTTGGAAACACCATATATTTT
>.|few|TRBV5-1|14|TRBJ2-1
CASSTFDGYNEQFF
TGCGCCAGCAGCACCTTCGACGGTTACAATGAGCAGTTCTTC
>.|few|TRBV2|13|TRBJ1-1
CASSDGQNTEAFF
TGTGCCAGCAGTGACGGGCAGAACACTGAAGCTTTCTTT
>.|.|TRBV20-1|14|TRBJ1-4
CSASMGAPDEKLFF
TGCAGTGCTAGTATGGGGGCGCCGGATGAAAAACTGTTTTTT
>.|.|TRBV11-2|17|TRBJ2-7
CASSLDRGNLISYEQYF
TGTGCCAGCAGCTTAGATAGGGGGAATCTGATATCCTACGAGCAGTACTTC
>.|.|TRBV3-1|16|TRBJ2-3
CASSHDAGYHTDTQYF
TGTGCCAGCAGCCATGACGCCGGCTATCACACAGATACGCAGTATTTT
>.|many|TRBV12-3/TRBV12-4|11|TRBJ2-3
CASSRADTQYF
TGTGCCAGCAGCCGGGCAGATACGCAGTATTTT
>.|.|TRBV10-3|15|TRBJ2-1
CAIRGTGIIPSEQFF
TGTGCCATCAGGGGCACGGGGATTATTCCATCGGAGCAGTTCTTC
>TRBD1|few|TRBV10-1|14|TRBJ2-1
CASTPDRGLGEQFF
TGCGCCAGCACCCCGGACAGGGGGCTCGGTGAGCAGTTCTTC
>.|few|TRBV25-1|15|TRBJ2-5
CASSEFLQLGETQYF
TGTGCCAGCAGTGAATTTCTCCAGCTCGGAGAGACCCAGTACTTC
>TRBD2|.|TRBV4-1|18|TRBJ2-3
CASSQVVPAGGQVDTQYF
TGCGCCAGCAGCCAAGTGGTCCCAGCGGGGGGGCAGGTAGATACGCAGTATTTT
>.|.|TRBV9|11|TRBJ2-1
CASSGMNEQFF
TGTGCCAGCAGCGGGATGAATGAGCAGTTCTTC
>.|.|TRBV11-1|18|TRBJ2-6
CASSRTLLRDSGANVLTF
TGTGCCAGCAGCCGGACTCTATTACGGGACTCTGGGGCCAACGTCCTGACTTTC
>.|.|TRBV5-1|14|TRBJ1-6
CASSSDSHNSPLHF
TGCGCCAGCAGCTCCGACAGCCATAATTCACCCCTCCACTTT
>.|.|TRBV28|16|TRBJ1-1
CASSLFQGGLNTEAFF
TGTGCCAGCAGTTTATTCCAAGGAGGTCTGAACACTGAAGCTTTCTTT
>TRBD1|few|TRBV20-1|14|TRBJ1-2
CSARPNRGVVGYTF
TGCAGTGCTAGGCCGAACAGGGGTGTTGTTGGCTACACCTTC
>TRBD2|few|TRBV6-2/TRBV6-3|21|TRBJ2-3
CASSYSVSSGGPPRRTDTQYF
TGTGCCAGCAGTTACTCGGTATCTAGCGGGGGGCCCCCCCGTAGGACAGATACGCAGTATTTT
>.|few|TRBV7-9|13|TRBJ2-1
CASSARNFDEQFF
TGTGCCAGCAGCGCCCGAAATTTCGATGAGCAGTTCTTC